Reported below is one T cell receptor (beta chain). The data stem from a study of blood T cell repertoires in COVID-19. Background on the study: T cells, B-cell-depleted T cells, or PBMCs provided the cDNA or gDNA that served as material.

The CDR3 has 15 amino acids. V lost 4 bases and J lost 0, with 10 bases in between. Germline-derived CDR1 and CDR2 are SNHLY and FYNNEI. Authors' methods: Counts of nucleated cells, estimated from reference gene primer amplification, were obtained. Clones were read by immunoSEQ multiplex PCR, and TCRdb kept only the in-frame ones, dropping some. The D gene and trimming were derived from the DNA, and the V and J assignments and clone size from that table. The sample carries hundreds of thousands of clones, roughly 80% recorded once. Sequencing used peripheral blood. This chain links TRBV2 with TRBJ1-5; maybe TRBD1 (6 bases). This TCR was sampled from a woman of 80 years or more with active or convalescent COVID-19. The CDR3, as DNA: TGTGCCAGCAGTGTAGCAGGGGCTAGCAATCAGCCCCAGCATTTT. It yields the protein CASSVAGASNQPQHF.